This T cell receptor (beta chain) was identified during a study of naive and memory T cell subsets (dated by TCRdb to the late 2010s). The study in broad terms: The study applied an open-source, UMI-based TCR alpha and beta sequencing pipeline to sorted naive and memory peripheral blood T cell subsets. Complete agreement was observed between the functional CMV T cell responses and the IgG serology results. RNA was DNase-treated and reverse transcribed with TCR constant-region primers, mostly using SuperScript III. The paper's findings and limits, for the study overall: The repertoire findings for the naive and memory subsets could not be validated, as no ground truth was available. Gini index rose and Shannon and inverse Simpson diversity fell from naive through CM, EM and EMRA in both CD4 and CD8 cells. RNA-based TCR counts may be influenced by expression changes linked to T cell activation and differentiation. After error correction, only a single occurrence was seen for over 95% of naive TCR sequences, so much steeper abundance distributions were produced than in memory subsets. The abundance of TCRs followed a power law with an exponent that differed between naive and memory subsets yet stayed consistent across the three individuals. A clonotype was defined as a single alpha or beta chain sequence rather than as a paired alpha/beta receptor.

As for this clonotype: The antigen this receptor binds is unknown. One base away there is no much larger clone; base qualities are not given.

From the second PCR step onward, the TCR alpha chain libraries and the TCR beta chain libraries were amplified separately. The CMV status of each donor was determined by measuring IFNgamma production from CD4+ T cells after fresh PBMCs had been stimulated overnight with CMV viral lysate. CD4 T cells were positively selected with Miltenyi beads, followed by positive selection of CD8 T cells from the CD4-negative fraction. Cells stained for CD3, CD4, CD8, CD45RA, CD27 and a live/dead dye were sorted on a BD Aria II into four subsets by CD45RA and CD27. For sorting, CD45RA-CD27- cells were defined as effector memory cells, while CD45RA+CD27- cells were defined as EMRA cells. Three healthy volunteers provided blood, and the blood of each volunteer was split into CD4 and CD8 T cells and then into four differentiation subsets. Approximately 0.13 L of peripheral blood was drawn per donor, and PBMC were isolated by Ficoll-Paque PLUS density-gradient centrifugation. Sorted cells were lysed in RLT buffer, and RNA was extracted with a Qiagen RNeasy kit and stored at -80°C.

Library creation used UMI-ligation and nested PCR. An equimolar mix of two oligonucleotides covering both TRBC1 and TRBC2 was used as the beta constant-region primer. T4 RNA ligase 1 ligated a single-stranded oligonucleotide carrying the SP2 primer and a 12-nucleotide UMI to the cDNA 3' end. Four rounds of PCR were used to amplify ligated cDNA, with nested alpha and beta constant-region primers being used together with the SP2 primer. Incubation of the ligation reaction was carried out at 16 degrees C for about 18-25 hours. PCR2 was typically performed as a SYBR Green qPCR and was stopped at a predetermined threshold so that over-amplification was prevented. All purifications after the first were performed with Agencourt AMPure XP magnetic beads. Libraries were quantified by Qubit and checked on a TapeStation, with a main peak expected near 650 bp. Pooled libraries were sequenced on an Illumina MiSeq with v2 2x251 paired-end kits, typically giving about 0.9-2.1 million reads per sample. Each sample was pooled at 3.5 to 4 nM, and about 5-8% PhiX was included to help cluster recognition. The paper's processing steps were these. V and J genes were assigned to Demultiplexor-processed FASTQ reads by Decombinator through tag matching, with a single base-pair mismatch being allowed. UMIs were used by Collapsinator to correct both sequencing errors and frequency errors arising from PCR heterogeneity. TCRs were translated and CDR3s were extracted from the conserved cysteine to the FGXG phenylalanine by CDR3Translator, with non-productive sequences being flagged. Gini, Shannon entropy and inverse Simpson indices were calculated on repertoires that had been subsampled to equal numbers of UMI-defined TCRs. Power-law fits to clonotype abundance distributions were performed by maximum likelihood within the linear range. For one naive CD8 sample, the pipeline and MIGEC produced similar UMI counts, unique TCR numbers and clonal distributions. The repertoires were searched for 5,500 to 8,000 CMV-associated CDR3 sequences that had been compiled from VDJdb and a published dataset. TCRdb handled the public reads itself, with Q25 trimming in fastp and clone calling in MiXCR, and kept productive beta chains. Each entry merges the rows of one CDR3 protein and shows their most common DNA and genes. Clone size and V and J calls follow TCRdb, not the original study. This sample is represented by around 27,000 distinct CDR3 sequences; around a tenth of them were singletons. The top ten clonotypes cover roughly 18% of the sample.

Sequencing used effector memory CD4+ T cells from blood. The cell subset or site label of this sample denotes: effector memory, CD45RA- CD27-. The receptor was isolated from a human donor in good health.

Read as DNA, the sequence is TGTGCCAGCAGCTTTTCCGGGACAGGGAACACTGAAGCTTTCTTT. Its protein product is CASSFSGTGNTEAFF. The rearrangement combines TRBV13 with TRBJ1-1; 8 bases in between match TRBD1. V trim: 3 bases; J trim: 1 base; unmatched bases: 4. The CDR1 and CDR2 encoded by the germline V gene (reference sequence) are PRHDT and FYEKMQ. The CDR3, from cysteine to phenylalanine, totals 15 residues. The CDR3 DNA has 45 bases and is translated from base 1. Reference TRBV13 and TRBJ1-1 genes cover what lies past the CDR3, so the full variable domain is AAGVIQSPRHLIKEKRETATLKCYPIPRHDTVYWYQQGPGQDPQFLISFYEKMQSDKGSIPDRFSAQQFSDYHSELNMSSLELGDSALYFCASSFSGTGNTEAFFGQGTRLTVV.